This T cell receptor (beta chain) was obtained from a study of blood T cell repertoires in COVID-19. For the study at large: Samples representing acute and convalescent COVID-19 were sourced from the United States, Italy and Spain. Sources were T cells, B-cell-depleted T cells, or PBMCs; the material itself was cDNA or gDNA.

The V and J ends lost 0 bases and 2 bases respectively, with 13 bases between them. The CDR3 runs to 17 residues. Germline V CDR1 and CDR2: LNHNV, YYDKDF (reference sequence). Assay: immunoSEQ multiplex PCR; the TCRdb copy retains only in-frame clones and omits some. The sample lists 200,000 to 250,000 clones, approximately 84% seen once, with 1.9% in the top ten. The receptor was isolated from a man aged 35 to 55 with active or convalescent COVID-19. Sequenced: peripheral blood. The genes are TRBV15 and TRBJ1-4; D remains ambiguous. The CDR3 protein is CATSRDRGGVTNEKLFF. The DNA of the CDR3 is TGTGCCACCAGCAGAGATCGCGGCGGGGTGACTAATGAAAAACTGTTTTTT.